The rows below give T cell receptor beta chains drawn from one sample of a study of T cell responses to AZD1222 COVID-19 vaccine. Using immunoSEQ multiplex PCR, the repertoire was profiled, and TCRdb retains in-frame clones only, with some absent. Of some 130,000 clones in the sample, over 75% were seen once. The sample in question was peripheral blood, obtained on day 0 of AZD1222 vaccination. The receptors originated from an adult in good health. The conserved cysteine and the conserved F or W are not part of the CDR3 here. Fields, in order: CDR3 length, V gene, clone size, CDR3 protein. Clone size is given for some rows only: seen once, a few or many times, or a class if the clone is expanded.

>14|TRBV4-3|NA
ASSQDTTATNEKLF
>11|TRBV2|NA
ASPDGSPKGYT
>10|TRBV24-1|once
ATSPDSYEQY
>13|TRBV6-1|NA
ASSDGLASTDTQY
>14|TRBV9|NA
ASSVGGAAQQETQY
>13|TRBV5-6|NA
ASSLGDRGHNEQF
>11|TRBV5-1|NA
ASSFADNYGYT
>12|TRBV6-5|NA
ASSYRDINTEAF
>13|TRBV5-4|NA
ASSLMGLAGEEQY
>13|TRBV5-5|NA
ASSPPRSPSYGYT
>11|TRBV2|NA
ASEGQGTGELF
>14|TRBV6-5|NA
ASSYGTGGGADTQY
>12|TRBV10-3|NA
AISDQWMNTEAF
>16|TRBV19|NA
ASSMGFGRRSNTGELF
>11|TRBV7-9|NA
ASSFVGNQPQH
>10|TRBV6-5|NA
ASSDSGCEQY
>12|TRBV5-1|NA
ASGTGPPEKTQY
>12|TRBV29-1|NA
SSRRQGAADTQY
>11|TRBV6-2/TRBV6-3|NA
ASSYGTGDEQF
>12|TRBV7-2|NA
ASSLETWNTEAF
>14|TRBV14|NA
ASSQDPRTGEGGYT
>13|TRBV18|NA
ASSPLTGTNTEAF
>12|TRBV5-1|NA
ASSSGQGPYEQY
>9|TRBV5-1|NA
ASSFGAEAF
>11|TRBV27|NA
ASSLTPSEGYT
>13|TRBV7-2|once
ASSLVQGGNYGYT
>12|TRBV27|NA
ASSGQGGPYEQY
>10|TRBV7-2|NA
ASSFSVTEAF
>15|TRBV15|NA
ATSRPRTGKRTDTQY
>11|TRBV27|NA
ASSLTGNYGYT
>11|TRBV5-4|NA
ASSYPRGDTQY
>14|TRBV10-1|NA
ASRAPLAGEGDTQY
>13|TRBV7-2|NA
ASSFTSYRTYEQY
>9|TRBV11-2|NA
ASGRTVEAF
>11|TRBV5-1|NA
ASSLGGLYGYT
>13|TRBV5-1|NA
ASSFLAGIYNEQF
>13|TRBV11-3|NA
ASSPSGQDNSPLH
>17|TRBV30|NA
AWSFVRTSGRVISNEQF
>13|TRBV9|NA
ASSGTGTTTDTQY
>12|TRBV7-2|NA
ASSLVLGPYGYT
>10|TRBV5-1|NA
ASTSGTETQY
>13|TRBV18|NA
ASSPGGQLYYEQY
>15|TRBV5-6|NA
ASSFWGPGQGLNEQY
>14|TRBV25-1|NA
ASSEYKREGLDEQY
>9|TRBV25-1|NA
ASSGVAGSQ
>15|TRBV5-6|NA
ASSFSATGPFNYGYT
>15|TRBV4-1|NA
ASSPRWEGGRPDTQY
>14|TRBV7-9|NA
ASSPAGTHSYNEQF
>11|TRBV7-2|once
ASESSYNSPLH
>14|TRBV5-1|NA
ASSLDPNPSNNEQF
>11|TRBV6-5|NA
ATNPTSNQPQH
>14|TRBV7-9|NA
ASSPKKSGLVGEQF
>13|TRBV27|NA
ASSPQGATNEKLF
>9|TRBV20-1|NA
SASNRNTIY
>12|TRBV11-3|NA
ASSLGGDGETQY